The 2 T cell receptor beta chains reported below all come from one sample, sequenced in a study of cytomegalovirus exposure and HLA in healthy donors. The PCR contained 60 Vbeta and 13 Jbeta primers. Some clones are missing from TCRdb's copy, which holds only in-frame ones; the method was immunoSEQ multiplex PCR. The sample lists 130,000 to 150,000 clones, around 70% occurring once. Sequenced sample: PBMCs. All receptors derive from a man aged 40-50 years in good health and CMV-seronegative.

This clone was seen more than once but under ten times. The CDR3: CASSQGWGGVNQPQHF. DNA of the CDR3: TGCGCCAGCAGCCAAGGATGGGGGGGTGTCAATCAGCCCCAGCATTTT. The chain employs TRBV4-3 and TRBJ1-5; weak D call: TRBD1 (5 bases). The CDR3 has 16 residues. CDR1 LGHNA and CDR2 YSLEER come from the germline V gene. The germline V and J ends were trimmed by 1 base and 3 bases, with 13 bases remaining between them.

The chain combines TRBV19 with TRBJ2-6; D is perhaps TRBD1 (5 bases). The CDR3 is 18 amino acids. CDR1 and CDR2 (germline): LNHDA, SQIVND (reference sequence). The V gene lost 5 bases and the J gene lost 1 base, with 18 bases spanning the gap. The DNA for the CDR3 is TGTGCCAGTAGTGAATCAGGGTTTTCGTTTTCTGGGGCCAACGTCCTGACTTTC. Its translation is CASSESGFSFSGANVLTF.